Detailed here is one T cell receptor beta chain. V lost 4 bases, J lost 0 bases, and 10 bases stayed unmatched. The CDR3 runs to 17 residues. Germline lookup yields CDR1 SGHAT and CDR2 FQNNGV. The entry originates in a study of blood T cell repertoires in COVID-19. Study details: Some COVID-19 samples were acute and others convalescent; all came from the United States, Italy and Spain. Sources were T cells, B-cell-depleted T cells, or PBMCs; the material itself was cDNA or gDNA.

In the study's own analysis: Estimated nucleated cell counts came from reference gene primer amplification. Generated by immunoSEQ multiplex PCR, the TCRdb table keeps only in-frame clones and is missing some. V and J calls and clone size come straight from that table; D and trimming were deduced from the DNA. The table records 95,000 to 130,000 clones, about nine tenths of them present only once. The TCR comes from a human donor with active COVID-19. The donor label of this sample is uncertain. The sequencing input was peripheral blood. The gene calls are TRBV11-2 and TRBJ2-3; 7 bases map to TRBD1. CDR3 DNA: TGTGCCAGCAGCTCGGGGTCGACAGGGACCAGCACAGATACGCAGTATTTT. Protein product: CASSSGSTGTSTDTQYF. The complete variable domain, with remaining parts taken from reference TRBV11-2 and TRBJ2-3, reads EAGVAQSPRYKIIEKRQSVAFWCNPISGHATLYWYQQILGQGPKLLIQFQNNGVVDDSQLPKDRFSAERLKGVDSTLKIQPAKLEDSAVYLCASSSGSTGTSTDTQYFGPGTRLTVL.